The 18 T cell receptor beta chains reported below all come from one sample, sequenced in a study of glioma-infiltrating T cells. Using RNA template, CDR3s of TCR alpha and beta were amplified with iRepertoire arm-PCR. From the multiplex PCR reads, TCRdb called clonotypes with MiXCR, one entry per CDR3 protein. The data hold about 210,000 distinct CDR3 sequences, with more than 25% observed a single time. Sequencing was carried out using glioma tissue, nonneoplastic brain tissue, or PBMCs (not recorded which). The receptors were gathered from a human donor with low-grade glioma or glioblastoma, undergoing nonglioma brain surgery, or in good health (not recorded which).

On this clonotype: A much larger clone lies one base from this, so it may be a read error. The chain has TRBV18 and TRBJ2-7; TRBD2 aligns across 10 bases. The CDR3 runs to 16 residues. V trimming: 1 base; J trimming: 2 bases; junction bases outside the gene matches: 5. Germline CDR1 reads KGHSH; CDR2 reads LQKENI. This CDR3 is CASSPLPLAGPYEQYF. The CDR3 DNA is TGTGCCAGCTCACCACTCCCACTAGCGGGACCCTACGAGCAGTACTTC.

This clonotype showed up many times. This may stem from a read error, because a much larger clone lies one nucleotide away. The final CDR3 position lacks the conserved phenylalanine or tryptophan, pointing to a likely read error. The rearrangement links TRBV6-1 to TRBJ1-1; TRBD1 is a possible D gene (5 bases). This CDR3 is 13 amino acids long. Germline assignment: CDR1 MNHNS and CDR2 SASEGT. Trimming took 5 bases from V and 3 from J, leaving 10 bases between them. CDR3 sequence (DNA): TGTGCCAGCAGTCCGGGACGGGACACTGAAGCTTTCTCT. Protein sequence: CASSPGRDTEAFS.

This clonotype showed up many times. V is TRBV19 and J is TRBJ1-1; D gene ambiguous. This CDR3 contains 11 residues. Germline assignment: CDR1 LNHDA and CDR2 SQIVND (reference sequence). V gave up 7 bases and J gave up 2 bases, with 5 bases separating them. The CDR3 loop reads CASNHNTEAFF. The DNA of the CDR3 is TGTGCCAGTAATCATAACACTGAAGCTTTCTTT.

This clonotype has a count of ten or more. The rearrangement uses TRBV7-9 and TRBJ2-3; 7 bases fit TRBD1. This CDR3 spans 13 amino acids. Per germline, CDR1 SEHNR and CDR2 FQNEAQ (reference sequence). The ends lost 3 bases at V and 5 bases at J; junction bases unmatched: 2. The CDR3 DNA follows: TGTGCCAGCAGCTTCCGGACAGGAGATACGCAGTATTTT. The encoded protein is CASSFRTGDTQYF.

This clonotype was observed a few times. This may stem from a read error, because a much larger clone lies one nucleotide away. This rearrangement joins TRBV7-2 to TRBJ2-2; 9 bases map to TRBD2. The CDR3 consists of 15 residues. Germline CDR1 is SGHTA and CDR2 is FQGNSA. Here the CDR3 reads CASSLAGGYTGELLF. For the CDR3, the DNA is TGTGCCAGCAGCTTGGCGGGAGGGTACACCGGGGAGCTGCTTTTT.

This clonotype was counted at least ten times. The chain has TRBV24-1 and TRBJ1-2; 7 bases agree with TRBD1. Germline V gene lookup returns CDR1 KGHDR and CDR2 SFDVKD. The CDR3 runs to 15 residues. With 3 bases clipped from V and 6 bases from J, the junction kept 9 bases outside the gene matches. The CDR3 spells CATSDRRLGGDGYTF. DNA of the CDR3: TGTGCCACCAGTGATCGAAGGTTAGGGGGCGATGGCTACACCTTC.

This clonotype appeared many times. The rearrangement uses TRBV20-1 and TRBJ2-2, with D unclear. This CDR3 contains 14 residues. V lost 3 bases, J lost 4 bases, and 12 bases lay in between. Germline lookup yields CDR1 DFQATT and CDR2 SNEGSKA (reference sequence). The CDR3 DNA reads as TGCAGTGCTAGGGCTCAGGCCGTCACCGGGGAGCTGTTTTTT. It encodes CSARAQAVTGELFF.

On this clonotype: Sequence at one end of the junction differs from germline and may be a read error. The chain carries TRBV2 and TRBJ2-7; possibly TRBD2 for D (6 bases). CDR1 and CDR2 (germline): SNHLY, FYNNEI. The CDR3 consists of 14 residues. In nucleotides, the CDR3 is TGTGCCAGCAGTGAAGGGCTAGCGACCTACGAGCGGTACTTC. Protein sequence: CASSEGLATYERYF. The variable domain in full, with the rest retrieved from reference TRBV2 and TRBJ2-7, is EPEVTQTPSHQVTQMGQEVILRCVPISNHLYFYWYRQILGQKVEFLVSFYNNEISEKSEIFDDQFSVERPDGSNFTLKIRSTKLEDSAMYFCASSEGLATYERYFGPGTRLTVT.

A remark on this clonotype: A read error may be the cause here, since a much bigger clone is one base away. The J gene is TRBJ2-3, the V gene TRBV7-9; the match to TRBD2 covers 8 bases. The CDR3 has 16 amino acids. V trimming: 5 bases; J trimming: 2 bases; junction bases outside the gene matches: 9. Germline CDR1 and CDR2: SEHNR and FQNEAQ (reference sequence). The CDR3: CASSALGTRATDTQYF. CDR3 in DNA: TGTGCCAGCAGCGCCCTCGGGACTAGAGCCACAGATACGCAGTATTTT.

This clonotype was counted many times. The chain has TRBV12-3 or TRBV12-4 and TRBJ1-2; D gene unclear. The CDR3 length is 13 residues. Deletions cut 3 bases from V and 5 bases from J, with 10 bases between. The DNA of the CDR3 is TGTGCCAGCAGTTTGGGCGGCGGATATGGCTACACCTTC. This sequence encodes CASSLGGGYGYTF.

The chain employs TRBV20-1 and TRBJ2-5, with TRBD1 identical over 9 bases. Germline CDR1 is DFQATT and CDR2 is SNEGSKA (reference sequence). The CDR3 covers 19 residues. The CDR3 nucleotides are TGCAGCGCTGCGGCTGAGGACAGGGGTCAGCTCCGGATCCAAGAGACCCAGTACTTC. Its protein is CSAAAEDRGQLRIQETQYF.

This clonotype was counted a few times. This sequence joins TRBV3-1 and TRBJ2-7, with 9 nucleotides matching TRBD2. The CDR3 totals 19 residues. CDR1 and CDR2 (germline): LGHDT, YNNKEL (reference sequence). After removal of 4 bases from V and 0 bases from J, the junction contained 16 bases not matched to a gene. CDR3 sequence reads: CASSPEASGIAQTSYEQYF. The CDR3 DNA follows: TGTGCCAGCAGCCCAGAGGCTAGCGGGATAGCCCAGACCTCCTACGAGCAGTACTTC.

This clonotype showed up just a few times. A read error may explain this, as a much larger clone is one base away. The V gene is TRBV7-2, the J gene TRBJ1-2; D not resolved. V shed 0 bases and J shed 2 bases, with 7 bases lying between them. The CDR3 covers 14 residues. Germline values: CDR1 SGHTA, CDR2 FQGNSA. The CDR3: CASSLANANYGYTF. As DNA, the CDR3 is TGTGCCAGCAGCTTAGCGAACGCCAACTATGGCTACACCTTC.

This clonotype was picked up many times. The V and J genes are TRBV4-3 and TRBJ1-6; no definite D call. CDR1 and CDR2 (germline): LGHNA, YSLEER. The CDR3 is 13 amino acids. Trimming shortened V by 1 base and J by 10 bases, and 8 bases separated the two germline ends. The CDR3 spells CASSQVGKSPLHF. CDR3 DNA: TGCGCCAGCAGCCAAGTGGGGAAATCACCCCTCCACTTT.

V is TRBV19 and J is TRBJ2-1; D is unresolved. Trimming removed 3 bases at V and 3 bases at J, with 9 bases between. Germline values: CDR1 LNHDA, CDR2 SQIVND (reference sequence). CDR3 length: 14 amino acids. The CDR3 here is CASSIARVYNEQFF. The CDR3 DNA sequence: TGTGCCAGTAGTATCGCAAGAGTCTACAATGAGCAGTTCTTC.

Remarks on this clonotype: This could be a read error, since a much larger clone is one nucleotide away. This chain uses TRBV7-2 with TRBJ2-7; TRBD1 agrees at 8 bases. Germline V lookup: CDR1 SGHTA, CDR2 FQGNSA. The CDR3 runs to 16 residues. For the CDR3, the DNA is TGTGCCGGCAGCCTAGGTGGACAGGGTGGGATCTACGAGCAGTACTTC. As protein: CAGSLGGQGGIYEQYF.

On this clonotype: The junction does not match germline at one end; this may be a read error. The rearrangement joins TRBV3-1 to TRBJ1-2; D unclear. The V gene's germline CDR1 is LGHDT and CDR2 YNNKEL (reference sequence). The CDR3 runs 15 residues. This chain's CDR3 is CASSQGFRGGYVSPF. The CDR3 DNA reads TGCGCCAGCAGCCAAGGGTTCCGGGGAGGATATGTCTCCCCCTTC. Filled out from reference TRBV3-1 and TRBJ1-2, the complete variable domain reads DTAVSQTPKYLVTQMGNDKSIKCEQNLGHDTMYWYKQDSKKFLKIMFSYNNKELIINETVPNRFSPKSPDKAHLNLHINSLELGDSAVYFCASSQGFRGGYVSPFGSGTRLTVV.

The J gene is TRBJ2-5, the V gene TRBV27, with no clear D. The V end lost 4 bases, the J end lost 4 bases, and 7 bases lay between the germline ends. The CDR3 is 12 residues long. Germline CDR1 is MNHEY and CDR2 is SMNVEV (reference sequence). CDR3 residues: CASSSWPETQYF. CDR3 sequence (DNA): TGTGCCAGCAGTTCATGGCCAGAGACCCAGTACTTC.